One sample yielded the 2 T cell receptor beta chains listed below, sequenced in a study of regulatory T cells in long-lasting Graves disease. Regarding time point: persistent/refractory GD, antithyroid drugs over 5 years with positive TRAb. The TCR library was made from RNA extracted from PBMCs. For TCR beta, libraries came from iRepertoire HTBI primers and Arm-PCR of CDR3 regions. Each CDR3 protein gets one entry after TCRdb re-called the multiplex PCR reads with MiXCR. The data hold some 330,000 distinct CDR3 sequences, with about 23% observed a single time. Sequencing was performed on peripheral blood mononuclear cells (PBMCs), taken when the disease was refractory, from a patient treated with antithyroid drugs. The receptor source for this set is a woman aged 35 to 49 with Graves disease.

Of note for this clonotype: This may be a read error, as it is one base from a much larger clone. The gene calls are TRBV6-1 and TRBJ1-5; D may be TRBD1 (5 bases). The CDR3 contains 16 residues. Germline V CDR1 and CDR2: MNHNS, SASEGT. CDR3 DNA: TGTGCCAGCAGGACAGCGGGGATTTCTAGCAATCAGCTCCAGCATTTT. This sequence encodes CASRTAGISSNQLQHF.

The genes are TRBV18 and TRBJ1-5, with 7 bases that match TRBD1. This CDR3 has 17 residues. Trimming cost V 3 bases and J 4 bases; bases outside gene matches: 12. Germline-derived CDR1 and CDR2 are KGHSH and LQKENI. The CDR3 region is CASSPQGRGLSNQPQHF. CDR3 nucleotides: TGTGCCAGCTCACCTCAGGGAAGGGGGCTTAGTAATCAGCCCCAGCATTTT.